A selection of T cell receptor beta chains follows, all from one sample in a study of cytomegalovirus exposure and HLA in healthy donors. Generated by immunoSEQ multiplex PCR, the TCRdb table keeps only in-frame clones and is missing some. The sample shows 120,000 or so clones, approximately 84% of them seen only once. The sequenced sample was PBMCs. Receptor source: a man aged 40-49 years in good health and CMV-seronegative. Each CDR3 is given with its conserved first and last residue. The order of the fields is J gene, V gene, CDR3 protein.

TRBJ2-3 TRBV10-3 CAISERGLATDTQYF
TRBJ2-7 TRBV7-9 CASSLGRGGYEQYF
TRBJ1-2 TRBV6-5 CASTQGPGGGGYTF
TRBJ1-2 TRBV7-2 CASSFETYGYTF
TRBJ2-7 TRBV5-1 CASSQGQEYAQYF
TRBJ2-2 TRBV29-1 CSVSPGGTGELFF
TRBJ1-2 TRBV18 CASSSTGGVYGYTF
TRBJ1-5 TRBV7-2 CASSARVQVGNQPQHF
TRBJ2-1 TRBV5-1 CASSYQGQANNEQFF
TRBJ2-1 TRBV11-3 CASSSYGEEQFF
TRBJ1-4 TRBV9 CASSQRQGMEKLFF
TRBJ1-2 TRBV5-5 CASSLQSLSYGYTF
TRBJ1-2 TRBV15 CATSRDFDRASSGYGYTF
TRBJ1-1 TRBV28 CATSSGSTEAFF
TRBJ1-6 TRBV4-3 CASSTRTDNSPLHF
TRBJ2-2 TRBV7-2 CASSLLAGGPGELFF
TRBJ1-2 TRBV6-5 CASSYPGQGCTF
TRBJ2-7 TRBV10-3 CAIRGHVEDEQYF
TRBJ1-5 TRBV6-1 CASSEQGSQPQHF
TRBJ2-7 TRBV6-1 CASRAEGVYEQYF
TRBJ1-2 TRBV7-2 CASSFGGYGYTF
TRBJ1-1 TRBV2 CASSLDRDEAFF
TRBJ1-1 TRBV6-5 CASRMDRASEAFF
TRBJ2-2 TRBV5-1 CASSSAGIRRTGELFF
TRBJ2-2 TRBV9 CASSPEVYTGELFF
TRBJ1-1 TRBV7-2 CASSSYTEAFF
TRBJ1-1 TRBV6-6 CASSYQWGGEAFF
TRBJ1-1 TRBV6-1 CASISEGGTNTEAFF
TRBJ2-5 TRBV20-1 CSALSGETQYF
TRBJ2-5 TRBV5-1 CASSLDRGQETQYF
TRBJ1-4 TRBV2 CASTSSNEKLFF
TRBJ2-7 TRBV6-1 CASSGRTGTGGYEQYF
TRBJ2-6 TRBV5-1 CASSLDGTGNSGANVLTF
TRBJ1-2 TRBV7-2 CASSLRRTGESYTF
TRBJ2-1 TRBV9 CASSSRQGTNEQFF
TRBJ1-1 TRBV7-8 CASSLTAFDTEAFF
TRBJ2-7 TRBV7-6 CASRGGASYEQYF
TRBJ2-7 TRBV29-1 CSVDTGFALDEQYF
TRBJ1-4 TRBV2 CASREESVNEKLFF
TRBJ2-5 TRBV19 CASSLGGLAGETQYF
TRBJ2-7 TRBV2 CASSELGGGYEQYF
TRBJ1-3 TRBV7-2 CASSSAGDTIYF
TRBJ1-1 TRBV30 CAWSVRGGNTEAFF
TRBJ1-5 TRBV7-2 CASSLEWGTGGQPQHF
TRBJ2-3 TRBV28 CASSSAGTTDTQYF
TRBJ1-1 TRBV6-1 CASTERNTEAFF
TRBJ1-2 TRBV6-5 CASSYLGQDNYGYTF
TRBJ1-5 TRBV10-3 CAISESPGQGVHF
TRBJ1-6 TRBV2 CASSGGRGPNSPLHF
TRBJ2-2 TRBV6-5 CASSLTGAGELFF
TRBJ2-7 TRBV2 CASSAYEQYF
TRBJ1-2 TRBV7-6 CASSPASAIGGYGYTF
TRBJ1-1 TRBV7-9 CASTLDGQMNTEAFF
TRBJ2-7 TRBV5-1 CASSLGAVYEQYF